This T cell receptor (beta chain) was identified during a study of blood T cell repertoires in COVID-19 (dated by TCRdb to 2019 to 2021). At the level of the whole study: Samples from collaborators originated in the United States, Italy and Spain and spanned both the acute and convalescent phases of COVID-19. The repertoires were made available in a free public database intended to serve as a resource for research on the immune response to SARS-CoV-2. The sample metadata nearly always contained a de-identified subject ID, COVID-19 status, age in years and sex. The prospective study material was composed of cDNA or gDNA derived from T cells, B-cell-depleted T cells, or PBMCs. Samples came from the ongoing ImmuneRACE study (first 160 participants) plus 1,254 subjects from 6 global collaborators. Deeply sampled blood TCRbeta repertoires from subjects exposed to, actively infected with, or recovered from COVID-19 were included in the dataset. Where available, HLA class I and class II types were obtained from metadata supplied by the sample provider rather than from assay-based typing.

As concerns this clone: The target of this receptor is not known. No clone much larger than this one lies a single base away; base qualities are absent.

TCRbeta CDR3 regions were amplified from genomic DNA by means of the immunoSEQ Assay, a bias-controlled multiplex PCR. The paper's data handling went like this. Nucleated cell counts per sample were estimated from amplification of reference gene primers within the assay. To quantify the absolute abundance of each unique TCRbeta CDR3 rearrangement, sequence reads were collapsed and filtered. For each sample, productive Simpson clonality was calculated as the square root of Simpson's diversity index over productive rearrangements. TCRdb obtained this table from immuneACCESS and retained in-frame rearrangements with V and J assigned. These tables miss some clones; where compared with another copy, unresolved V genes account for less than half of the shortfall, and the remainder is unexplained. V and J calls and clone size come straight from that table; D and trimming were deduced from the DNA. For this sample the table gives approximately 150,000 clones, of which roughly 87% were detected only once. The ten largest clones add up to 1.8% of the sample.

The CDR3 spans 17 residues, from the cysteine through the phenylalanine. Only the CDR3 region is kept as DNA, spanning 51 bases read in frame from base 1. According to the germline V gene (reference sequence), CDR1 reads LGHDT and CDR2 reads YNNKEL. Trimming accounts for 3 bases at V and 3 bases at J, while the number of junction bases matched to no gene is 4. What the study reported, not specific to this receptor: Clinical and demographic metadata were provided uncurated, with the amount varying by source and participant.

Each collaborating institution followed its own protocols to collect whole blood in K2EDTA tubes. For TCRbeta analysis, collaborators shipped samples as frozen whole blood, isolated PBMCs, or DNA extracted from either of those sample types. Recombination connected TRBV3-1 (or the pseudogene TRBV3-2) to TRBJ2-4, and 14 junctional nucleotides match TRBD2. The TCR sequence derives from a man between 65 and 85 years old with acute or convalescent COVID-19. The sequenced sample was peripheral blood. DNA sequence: TGTGCCAGCAGCCAGGGACTAGCGGGAGTCGACAAAAACATTCAGTACTTC. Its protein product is CASSQGLAGVDKNIQYF.